This is a list of T cell receptor beta chains from one sample in a study of Graves' ophthalmopathy and Graves' hyperthyroidism. TCRdb passed the multiplex PCR reads through MiXCR, listing each CDR3 protein once. The table lists 150,000 or so distinct CDR3 sequences, approximately 38% of them singletons. Source material: peripheral blood. The receptor source for this set is a woman aged 40 to 50 with Graves' ophthalmopathy. CDR3s include the opening cysteine and the closing phenylalanine or tryptophan. The order of the fields is V gene, clone size, J gene, D gene, CDR3 protein, CDR3 DNA. A D gene is named only where the DNA matches it firmly. Where a row states a size, it is once, few, many or the class of an expanded clone; other rows omit it.

TRBV29-1	.	TRBJ2-7	.	CSVGSGSAYEQYF	TGCAGCGTTGGAAGCGGGTCCGCCTACGAGCAGTACTTC
TRBV27	.	TRBJ2-7	TRBD2	CASSMRGGTGEQYF	TGTGCCAGCAGTATGCGCGGGGGGACCGGCGAGCAGTACTTC
TRBV12-3/TRBV12-4	many	TRBJ1-5	.	CASSSALGGLNQPQHF	TGTGCCAGCAGTTCGGCCCTGGGGGGGCTCAATCAGCCCCAGCATTTT
TRBV12-3/TRBV12-4	.	TRBJ1-2	.	CASSDALTGKYGYTF	TGTGCCAGCAGTGACGCGCTCACAGGGAAATATGGCTACACCTTC
TRBV12-3/TRBV12-4	many	TRBJ2-4	.	CASSFNGPYKGNIQYF	TGTGCCAGCAGTTTTAACGGTCCATACAAGGGGAACATTCAGTACTTC
TRBV5-1	many	TRBJ1-1	.	CASSLGDEITEAFF	TGCGCCAGCAGCTTAGGGGACGAGATCACTGAAGCTTTCTTT
TRBV28	.	TRBJ2-2	.	CASSFLPHTGELFF	TGTGCCAGCAGTTTTCTTCCTCACACCGGGGAGCTGTTTTTT
TRBV11-2	many	TRBJ2-5	TRBD2	CASSFMGGQETQYF	TGTGCCAGCAGCTTTATGGGGGGGCAAGAGACCCAGTACTTC
TRBV12-3/TRBV12-4	many	TRBJ2-2	.	CTSSLGRVNTGELFF	TGTACCAGCAGTCTCGGCCGGGTGAACACCGGGGAGCTGTTTTTT
TRBV6-2/TRBV6-3	many	TRBJ2-3	.	CASTRPAGDDTQYF	TGTGCCAGCACACGCCCCGCAGGGGACGATACGCAGTATTTT
TRBV5-1	many	TRBJ1-1	.	CASSLAGRGTEAFF	TGCGCCAGCAGCTTGGCAGGCAGGGGAACTGAAGCTTTCTTT
TRBV7-8	.	TRBJ1-1	TRBD1	CASSFVTGGPEAFF	TGTGCCAGCAGCTTTGTGACAGGGGGACCTGAAGCTTTCTTT
TRBV9	many	TRBJ1-3	.	CASSVALEGRASGNTIYF	TGTGCCAGCAGCGTAGCTTTGGAGGGAAGGGCCTCTGGAAACACCATATATTTT
TRBV6-1	many	TRBJ2-3	TRBD2	CASSASGSGTDTQYF	TGTGCCAGCAGTGCTAGCGGGAGCGGCACAGATACGCAGTATTTT
TRBV28	many	TRBJ1-6	TRBD1	CASTPRQGRGSPLHF	TGTGCCAGCACGCCTAGACAGGGCAGGGGTTCACCCCTCCACTTT
TRBV6-1	few	TRBJ2-7	.	CASSLAPAGTYEQYF	TGTGCCAGCAGTCTCGCACCGGCAGGGACCTACGAGCAGTACTTC
TRBV28	.	TRBJ1-5	.	CASSQQDQPQHF	TGTGCCAGCAGCCAACAGGATCAGCCCCAGCATTTT
TRBV18	many	TRBJ1-3	.	CASSPQGNTIYF	TGTGCCAGCTCACCACAGGGAAACACCATATATTTT
TRBV2	.	TRBJ1-6	TRBD1	CASCAGDRGSYNSPLHF	TGTGCCAGCTGTGCAGGGGACAGAGGGTCCTATAATTCACCCCTCCACTTT
TRBV6-1	once	TRBJ2-5	TRBD1	CASSGTGGPGKTQYF	TGTGCCAGCAGTGGGACAGGGGGCCCGGGGAAGACCCAGTACTTC
TRBV6-5	many	TRBJ1-3	.	CASSYSGRGRGNTIYF	TGTGCCAGCAGTTACTCGGGCAGGGGCCGCGGAAACACCATATATTTT
TRBV10-3	many	TRBJ1-2	.	CAISESSGPSGHTF	TGTGCCATCAGTGAGTCGAGCGGCCCCTCGGGTCACACCTTC
TRBV7-9	.	TRBJ2-4	.	CASSYTGVGRNIQYF	TGTGCCAGCAGTTATACGGGAGTTGGTCGAAACATTCAGTACTTC
TRBV24-1	many	TRBJ2-2	.	CATSDPNTGELFF	TGTGCCACCAGTGATCCGAACACCGGGGAGCTGTTTTTT
TRBV11-2	.	TRBJ1-1	TRBD1	CASSSQRDRGAAFF	TGTGCCAGCAGCTCCCAACGGGACAGGGGAGCAGCTTTCTTT
TRBV10-3	many	TRBJ1-5	.	CAIATGPPYNQPQHF	TGTGCCATTGCTACGGGACCCCCCTACAATCAGCCCCAGCATTTT
TRBV7-9	.	TRBJ1-6	TRBD1	CASSLGTGAPLHF	TGTGCCAGCAGCTTAGGCACAGGGGCACCCCTCCACTTT
TRBV6-1	.	TRBJ1-1	.	CASSPPDREAFF	TGTGCCAGCAGTCCCCCGGACAGAGAAGCTTTCTTT
TRBV14	many	TRBJ1-1	.	CATARTNTEAFF	TGTGCCACCGCGCGGACGAACACTGAAGCTTTCTTT
TRBV27	many	TRBJ1-2	.	CASSPVNQRGYTF	TGTGCCAGCAGTCCCGTAAACCAGCGAGGCTACACCTTC
TRBV12-3/TRBV12-4	.	TRBJ1-2	.	CASSLSRVDGYTF	TGTGCCAGCAGCCTATCCCGGGTGGATGGCTACACCTTC
TRBV2	few	TRBJ2-7	TRBD1	CASSRQGHYEQYF	TGTGCCAGCAGCCGACAGGGTCACTACGAGCAGTACTTC
TRBV15	many	TRBJ1-1	.	CATSRDDRDEAFF	TGTGCCACCAGCAGAGACGACAGAGATGAAGCTTTCTTT
TRBV25-1	many	TRBJ1-5	.	CASSDQPERNQPQHF	TGTGCCAGCAGTGATCAGCCCGAGCGCAATCAGCCCCAGCATTTT
TRBV27	many	TRBJ1-3	.	CASSLSGSGNTIYF	TGTGCCAGCAGTTTATCAGGGTCTGGAAACACCATATATTTT
TRBV6-2/TRBV6-3	.	TRBJ2-7	TRBD2	CASSSGGSLEQYF	TGTGCCAGCAGCTCGGGGGGTTCCCTGGAGCAGTACTTC
TRBV7-9	many	TRBJ1-2	.	CASSLGGVYGYTF	TGTGCCAGCAGCTTAGGGGGGGTCTATGGCTACACCTTC